The clone carrying this TCR beta chain was seen a few times. No antigen is known for it. This record belongs to a study of T-cell memory formation after mild COVID-19. About the research overall: Clusters were largely donor specific.

General study findings and limits: Mainly in CM and EM were contracting CD4+ clones; CD8+ were in EMRA. Some SARS-CoV-2-responding clones were already detected in memory before infection.

After 5'RACE with constant-segment primers, TCR alpha and TCR beta cDNA libraries carrying sample barcodes and UMIs were obtained. MiXCR was run by TCRdb on the 5' RACE reads, yielding one entry per CDR3 protein. The sample has under 250,000 distinct CDR3 sequences, 27% seen once. Trimming removed 5 bases from V and 9 bases from J; junction bases left unmatched: 7. This CDR3 has 15 amino acids. CDR1 is SEHNR, CDR2 FQNEAQ, per germline (reference sequence). This TCR was recovered from an adult woman who had mild COVID-19 (a few samples of this study predate the infection). Cell type and time point are not known. The sequencing input was PBMCs or a T cell subset sorted from them (not recorded which). V gene TRBV7-9 combines with J gene TRBJ2-1; 13 bases are shared with TRBD2. This CDR3 reads CASSETSGRGSEQFF. CDR3 coding DNA: TGTGCCAGCAGCGAAACTAGCGGGAGGGGGAGTGAGCAGTTCTTC. The full variable domain, in which reference TRBV7-9 and TRBJ2-1 provide the parts outside the CDR3, is DTGVSQNPRHKITKRGQNVTFRCDPISEHNRLYWYRQTLGQGPEFLTYFQNEAQLEKSRLLSDRFSAERPKGSFSTLEIQRTEQGDSAMYLCASSETSGRGSEQFFGPGTRLTVL.